This passage covers 12 T cell receptor beta chains from one sample sequenced in a study of cytomegalovirus exposure and HLA in healthy donors. Researchers ran the PCR with 60 Vbeta and 13 Jbeta primers. Profiling relied on immunoSEQ multiplex PCR, and the TCRdb table lists in-frame clones only, not all of them. The sample lists tens of thousands of clones; approximately 79% were seen once. Sequenced input: PBMCs. The receptors were gathered from a woman between 25 and 40 years old in good health and CMV-seronegative.

J is TRBJ1-1 and V is TRBV6-5; D unclear. Germline V gene sequence: CDR1 MNHEY, CDR2 SVGAGI. The length of the CDR3 is 14 residues. Trimming removed 7 bases from V and 3 bases from J, with 15 bases in between. The CDR3 sequence is CASNNRQGYTEAFF. The DNA for the CDR3 is TGTGCCAGCAACAACAGACAAGGCTACACTGAAGCTTTCTTT.

The gene calls are TRBV9 and TRBJ2-3; TRBD2 agrees at 11 bases. Per germline, CDR1 SGDLS and CDR2 YYNGEE. V was pared by 4 bases and J by 4 bases, with 8 bases of the junction left unmatched. The CDR3 extends over 16 amino acids. The DNA for the CDR3 is TGTGCCAGCAGCCTAACTAGCGGGAGTGGAGCAGATACGCAGTATTTT. It specifies CASSLTSGSGADTQYF.

This clone was seen a handful of times. J is TRBJ1-5 and V is TRBV11-3; D unclear. This CDR3 spans 20 amino acids. Germline CDR1 and CDR2: SGHNT and YENEEA. V dropped 1 base and J dropped 0 bases, with 22 bases sitting between them. The CDR3 DNA follows: TGTGCCAGCAGCTTAGCGTGGGTACGGTGGAGTGATTTTAGCAATCAGCCCCAGCATTTT. It is translated as CASSLAWVRWSDFSNQPQHF. The whole variable domain, remainder taken from reference TRBV11-3 and TRBJ1-5, is EAGVVQSPRYKIIEKKQPVAFWCNPISGHNTLYWYLQNLGQGPELLIRYENEEAVDDSQLPKDRFSAERLKGVDSTLKIQPAELGDSAVYLCASSLAWVRWSDFSNQPQHFGDGTRLSIL.

The CDR3 sequence is CASSHKRTGGTNTEAFF. The CDR3 nucleotides read TGCGCCAGCAGCCACAAACGGACAGGGGGAACTAACACTGAAGCTTTCTTT. The rearrangement joins TRBV5-1 to TRBJ1-1; the match to TRBD1 covers 10 bases. This CDR3 comprises 17 residues. The J segment lost 2 bases and the V segment lost 4 bases, leaving 11 bases of the junction unmatched. In germline, CDR1 is SGHRS, CDR2 YFSETQ.

V and J are TRBV19 and TRBJ1-4, with 9 bases matching TRBD1. The V segment lost 5 bases and the J segment 8 bases; nucleotides outside the gene matches: 6. The CDR3 has 14 residues. Germline V gene lookup returns CDR1 LNHDA and CDR2 SQIVND (reference sequence). The CDR3 DNA reads as TGTGCCAGTAGTGTCGGACAGGGGCAGGAAAAACTGTTTTTT. Translating it yields CASSVGQGQEKLFF.

V and J are TRBV7-2 and TRBJ1-2; TRBD1 matches at 8 bases. Unmatched junction bases numbered 8, after V lost 5 bases and J lost 6 bases. The CDR3 spans 14 residues. CDR1 is SGHTA, CDR2 FQGNSA, per germline. This chain's CDR3 is CASSRTGREDGYTF. CDR3 in DNA: TGTGCCAGCAGCCGGACAGGGCGAGAGGATGGCTACACCTTC.

The rearrangement uses TRBV7-2 and TRBJ2-5, with TRBD2 identical over 9 bases. CDR1 and CDR2 (germline): SGHTA, FQGNSA. V lost 5 bases to trimming and J lost 5 bases; unmatched junction nucleotides: 12. The CDR3 covers 16 residues. DNA for the CDR3: TGTGCCAGCAGCCTGGGCGGGACTAGCTTTGGGGAGACCCAGTACTTC. Protein product: CASSLGGTSFGETQYF.

The CDR3 loop is CASSPRWTSDDTQYF. In nucleotides, the CDR3 is TGCGCCAGCAGCCCACGGTGGACTAGCGACGATACGCAGTATTTT. The chain joins TRBV4-3 to TRBJ2-3, with 9 bases aligning to TRBD2. Per germline, CDR1 LGHNA and CDR2 YSLEER. This CDR3 has 15 residues. V shed 4 bases and J 6 bases; nucleotides not matched to a gene: 8.

J is TRBJ1-2 and V is TRBV4-3, with 9 bases aligning to TRBD1. The J segment lost 4 bases and the V segment lost 1 base, leaving 7 bases of the junction unmatched. Germline CDR1 is LGHNA and CDR2 is YSLEER. The length of the CDR3 is 16 residues. CDR3 in amino acids: CASSQVPGTGTYGYTF. The DNA of the CDR3 is TGCGCCAGCAGCCAAGTCCCTGGGACAGGGACCTATGGCTACACCTTC.

The chain uses TRBV21-1 and TRBJ2-7; TRBD2 reflects the table's D call only, with no check against the DNA. TRBV21-1 is labeled a pseudogene. The length of the CDR3 is 15 residues. Here the CDR3 DNA reads TGTGCCAGCACGTCTGTTTGGGGGGGCGGCTACGAGCAGTACGTC. This translates into CASTSVWGGGYEQYV.

V gene TRBV29-1 combines with J gene TRBJ1-4, with D perhaps matching TRBD1 (5 bases). V lost 0 bases, J lost 10 bases, and 6 bases lay in between. CDR1 and CDR2 from the germline V gene are SQVTM and ANQGSEA. The CDR3 length is 11 residues. CDR3 bases: TGCAGCGTTGAAGAAAGGGGAAAACTGTTTTTT. This codes for CSVEERGKLFF.

The rearrangement joins TRBV2 to TRBJ2-1; tentatively, D is TRBD2 (6 bases). The germline CDR1 and CDR2 sequences are SNHLY and FYNNEI. The CDR3 spans 16 residues. V shed 3 bases and J shed 6 bases, with 18 bases lying between them. CDR3 amino acids: CASSEDYFVGFNEQFF. DNA for the CDR3: TGTGCCAGCAGTGAGGACTATTTCGTGGGATTCAATGAGCAGTTCTTC.